This record concerns one T cell receptor beta chain sequence. Its target is not known. These data come from a study of T cell responses to AZD1222 COVID-19 vaccine. Findings and caveats of the study: Unmutated variant regions are reportedly targeted by nearly half of spike-specific TCRs.

The data were produced by immunoSEQ multiplex PCR, yet TCRdb's version contains in-frame clones alone and is incomplete. The sample shows roughly 97,000 clones, about 93% of them seen only once. The CDR3 extends over 11 amino acids. V lost 5 bases and J lost 11, with 12 bases in between. Germline loops: CDR1 SNHLY, CDR2 FYNNEI. The V and J genes are TRBV2 and TRBJ1-1; D not certain. The starting material was peripheral blood, obtained on day 0 of AZD1222 vaccination. This clonotype was obtained from an adult in good health. The chain's CDR3 is CASSNLQAAFF. The CDR3 DNA sequence: TGTGCCAGCAGTAATCTTCAGGCCGCTTTCTTT.